Below, one T cell receptor (beta chain) is given with its context. As yet, its antigen is unknown. Repertoires were generated with immunoSEQ multiplex PCR, while TCRdb's copy carries only in-frame clones and drops some. The sample includes roughly 2.1 million clones, more than 85% of them seen just once. The CDR3 contains 11 residues. The V end lost 8 bases, the J end lost 5 bases, and 7 bases lay between the germline ends. Germline V CDR1 and CDR2: LNHDA, SQIVND (reference sequence). The sample belongs to a study of shared clonotypes between healthy human individuals. Study in general: CD4 naive and memory got three plates each, CD8 naive two, CD8 memory one. The study's findings and limits: Non-shared clonotypes had lower generation probabilities than clonotypes shared by all four sorted-subset donors.

CD45RO-negative, CCR7-positively selected cells formed the naive CD8 fraction, excluding terminally differentiated effector memory CD45RA+ cells. Sequenced: naive CD8+ T cells from PBMCs. The chain carries TRBV19 and TRBJ2-4; D is unresolved. The TCR was taken from a man between 18 and 29 years old in good health. Some clones in this sample may be carry-over from other donors' samples. The CDR3 region has the DNA TGTGCCAGTGTAGGTCAAAACATTCAGTACTTC. Translating gives CASVGQNIQYF. Full variable domain (missing parts from reference TRBV19 and TRBJ2-4): DGGITQSPKYLFRKEGQNVTLSCEQNLNHDAMYWYRQDPGQGLRLIYYSQIVNDFQKGDIAEGYSVSREKKESFPLTVTSAQKNPTAFYLCASVGQNIQYFGAGTRLSVL.